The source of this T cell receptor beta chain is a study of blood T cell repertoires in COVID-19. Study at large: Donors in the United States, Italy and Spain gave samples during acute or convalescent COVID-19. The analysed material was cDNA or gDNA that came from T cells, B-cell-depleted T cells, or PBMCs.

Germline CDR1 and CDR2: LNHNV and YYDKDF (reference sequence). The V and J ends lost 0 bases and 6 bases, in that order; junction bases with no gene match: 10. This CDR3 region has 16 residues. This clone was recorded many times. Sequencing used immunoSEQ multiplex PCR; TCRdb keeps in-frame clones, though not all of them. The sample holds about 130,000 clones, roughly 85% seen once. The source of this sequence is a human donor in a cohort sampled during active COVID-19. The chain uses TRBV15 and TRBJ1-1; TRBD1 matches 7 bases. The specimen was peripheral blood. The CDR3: CATSRDRAQGVSEAFF. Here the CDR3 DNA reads TGTGCCACCAGCAGAGATAGGGCGCAGGGGGTCTCTGAAGCTTTCTTT.